The 17 T cell receptor beta chains in this list originate from one sample, sequenced in a study of breast tumors, draining lymph nodes, adjacent tissues. Breast cancer patients provided tissue from their axillary draining lymph nodes. TCRdb re-analysed the multiplex PCR reads in MiXCR, keeping a single row per CDR3 protein. In the table there are nearly 110,000 distinct CDR3 sequences, roughly 29% of which are singletons. Sequencing was done on a sample of axillary lymph node tissue. Source of these receptors: a female donor with breast cancer. Some clones in this sample may be carry-over from other donors' samples.

This rearrangement joins TRBV6-1 to TRBJ2-7; a possible D gene is TRBD1 (6 bases). CDR3 length: 14 residues. Germline loops: CDR1 MNHNS, CDR2 SASEGT. The V and J ends lost 1 base and 5 bases respectively, with 12 bases between them. DNA for the CDR3: TGTGCCAGCAGTGAAGTTAGGACAGAGAACGAGCAGTACTTC. It encodes CASSEVRTENEQYF.

In its sample, this clonotype was seen many times. The gene calls are TRBV2 and TRBJ2-7; 7 bases match TRBD1. Germline CDR1 reads SNHLY; CDR2 reads FYNNEI. This CDR3 contains 13 residues. The V and J ends lost 10 bases and 2 bases, in that order; junction bases with no gene match: 8. The CDR3 loop reads CATSGQTTYEQYF. CDR3 nucleotide sequence: TGTGCCACTTCGGGACAGACAACCTACGAGCAGTACTTC.

This clonotype was found many times. The CDR3 region is CASSSLQPQHF. CDR3 bases: TGTGCCAGCAGCAGTTTACAGCCCCAGCATTTT. J is TRBJ1-5 and V is TRBV6-1, with D unclear. The CDR3 is 11 residues long. The V gene lost 6 bases and the J gene lost 7 bases, with 7 bases spanning the gap. CDR1 and CDR2 (germline): MNHNS, SASEGT.

Ten or more counts support this clonotype. The chain couples TRBV30 to TRBJ1-2, with a tentative D call TRBD1 (5 bases). CDR1 is GTSNPN and CDR2 is SVGIG in the germline V gene (reference sequence). The CDR3 consists of 13 residues. Trimming took 3 bases from V and 8 from J, leaving 16 bases between them. CDR3: CAWSGTGRGGYTF. As DNA, the CDR3 is TGTGCCTGGAGCGGAACAGGCCGGGGCGGCTACACCTTC. The complete variable domain, with remaining parts taken from reference TRBV30 and TRBJ1-2, reads SQTIHQWPATLVQPVGSPLSLECTVEGTSNPNLYWYRQAAGRGLQLLFYSVGIGQISSEVPQNLSASRPQDRQFILSSKKLLLSDSGFYLCAWSGTGRGGYTFGSGTRLTVV.

Ten or more counts support this clonotype. This chain links TRBV7-2 with TRBJ1-1, with D unresolved. The CDR3 extends over 14 amino acids. The germline V gene encodes CDR1 SGHTA and CDR2 FQGNSA. The V and J ends lost 7 bases and 1 base respectively, with 13 bases between them. The CDR3 here is CASNSQQRNTEAFF. CDR3 in DNA: TGTGCCAGCAACTCACAGCAACGGAACACTGAAGCTTTCTTT. Filled out from reference TRBV7-2 and TRBJ1-1, the complete variable domain reads GAGVSQSPSNKVTEKGKDVELRCDPISGHTALYWYRQSLGQGLEFLIYFQGNSAPDKSGLPSDRFSAERTGGSVSTLTIQRTQQEDSAVYLCASNSQQRNTEAFFGQGTRLTVV.

Many counts were recorded for this clonotype. This chain links TRBV9 with TRBJ2-7, with a weak D call TRBD2 (5 bases). The CDR3 sequence is 14 residues long. Trimming left V 0 bases short and J 5 bases short, with 12 bases between. Per germline, CDR1 SGDLS and CDR2 YYNGEE. The CDR3 region has the DNA TGTGCCAGCAGCGTAGCCGGTCTGGAGGACGAGCAGTACTTC. Its protein is CASSVAGLEDEQYF.

The table lists this clonotype with many counts. V and J are TRBV9 and TRBJ2-1; maybe TRBD2 (7 bases). The V gene lost 0 bases and the J gene lost 0 bases, with 10 bases spanning the gap. Germline lookup yields CDR1 SGDLS and CDR2 YYNGEE. The CDR3 totals 16 residues. The CDR3 spells CASSVEGGGSYNEQFF. The DNA for the CDR3 is TGTGCCAGCAGCGTAGAAGGGGGGGGCTCCTACAATGAGCAGTTCTTC.

This clonotype was seen at least ten times. V usage is TRBV27 and J usage is TRBJ1-2, with TRBD1 matching over 7 bases. Germline V gene sequence: CDR1 MNHEY, CDR2 SMNVEV (reference sequence). There are 14 residues in the CDR3. Trimming removed 0 bases from V and 4 bases from J; junction bases left unmatched: 2. The CDR3 sequence: CASSLSGGGYGYTF. CDR3 in DNA: TGTGCCAGCAGTTTATCAGGGGGCGGCTATGGCTACACCTTC.

Of note for this clonotype: Compared with germline, one end of the junction differs, possibly owing to a read error. The chain has TRBV6-6 and TRBJ2-7; D gene unclear. The germline V gene encodes CDR1 MNHNY and CDR2 SVGAGI (reference sequence). The CDR3 totals 11 residues. CDR3 residues: CASGYHYEQYF. CDR3 coding DNA: TGTGCCAGCGGTTACCACTACGAGCAGTACTTC.

This clonotype was recorded many times. The gene calls are TRBV5-1 and TRBJ2-6; D is ambiguous. V lost 0 bases, J lost 0 bases, and 1 base lay in between. The germline gives CDR1 SGHRS, CDR2 YFSETQ. The CDR3 totals 14 residues. CDR3 DNA: TGCGCCAGCAGCTTGGCCTCTGGGGCCAACGTCCTGACTTTC. Translating gives CASSLASGANVLTF.

This clonotype has a count of ten or more. The V call is TRBV27, the J call TRBJ1-6; the match to TRBD1 covers 7 bases. Unmatched junction bases numbered 12, after V lost 7 bases and J lost 6 bases. The CDR3 is made up of 16 amino acids. CDR1 MNHEY and CDR2 SMNVEV come from the germline V gene (reference sequence). CDR3 sequence: CASTPLTGRFNSPLHF. In DNA, the CDR3 is TGTGCCAGCACCCCTCTGACAGGGAGATTTAATTCACCCCTCCACTTT.

This clonotype was counted many times. The rearrangement links TRBV20-1 to TRBJ1-5; 7 bases line up with TRBD1. The V and J ends lost 3 bases and 1 base, in that order; junction bases with no gene match: 21. There are 20 residues in the CDR3. The germline gives CDR1 DFQATT, CDR2 SNEGSKA (reference sequence). CDR3 sequence: CSASAAGPGQPDQSNQPQHF. CDR3 nucleotide sequence: TGCAGTGCTAGTGCGGCGGGGCCGGGACAGCCAGACCAAAGCAATCAGCCCCAGCATTTT.

There are many counts of this clonotype. The chain joins TRBV12-3 or TRBV12-4 to TRBJ1-6; possibly TRBD1 for D (6 bases). The CDR3 totals 13 residues. The germline V and J ends were trimmed by 6 bases and 7 bases, with 10 bases remaining between them. In DNA form, the CDR3 reads TGTGCCAGCAGGGGGGCGGGAAATTCACCCCTCCACTTT. Protein: CASRGAGNSPLHF.

This clonotype appeared many times. This may come from a read error, since a much larger clone is one base off. This chain joins TRBV20-1 and TRBJ1-6; possibly TRBD1 for D (5 bases). Germline-derived CDR1 and CDR2 are DFQATT and SNEGSKA (reference sequence). This CDR3 is 16 amino acids long. The CDR3 coding sequence is TGCAGTGCTCGAGGGGAGTCCAACTCCTCTAATTCACCCCTCCACTTT. This codes for CSARGESNSSNSPLHF.

This clonotype has a count of ten or more. The gene calls are TRBV18 and TRBJ2-7; D is possibly TRBD1 (6 bases). The CDR3 totals 13 residues. The ends were cut back, 2 bases at V and 5 bases at J, with 10 bases in the middle. CDR1 is KGHSH and CDR2 is LQKENI in the germline V gene. The CDR3 DNA is TGTGCCAGCTCACCATCGGGACATAACGAGCAGTACTTC. It translates to CASSPSGHNEQYF.

The rearrangement joins TRBV3-1 to TRBJ1-5; D gene ambiguous. The DNA matches TRBJ2-5 better at its end, which makes the J call doubtful. This CDR3 is built from 14 residues. The germline CDR1 and CDR2 sequences are LGHDT and YNNKEL (reference sequence). The CDR3 DNA is TGTGCCAGCAGTTCACAGTTGGGCAATCAGCCCCAGTACTTC. Translated, it gives CASSSQLGNQPQYF.

This chain uses TRBV25-1 with TRBJ1-4; the match to TRBD1 covers 9 bases. V lost 6 bases and J lost 6; bases outside the gene matches: 8. Germline V gives CDR1 MGHDK, CDR2 SYGVNS. This CDR3 contains 15 residues. CDR3 region: CASSLQGAGDEKLFF. The CDR3 coding sequence is TGTGCCAGCAGCTTACAGGGGGCTGGGGATGAAAAACTGTTTTTT.